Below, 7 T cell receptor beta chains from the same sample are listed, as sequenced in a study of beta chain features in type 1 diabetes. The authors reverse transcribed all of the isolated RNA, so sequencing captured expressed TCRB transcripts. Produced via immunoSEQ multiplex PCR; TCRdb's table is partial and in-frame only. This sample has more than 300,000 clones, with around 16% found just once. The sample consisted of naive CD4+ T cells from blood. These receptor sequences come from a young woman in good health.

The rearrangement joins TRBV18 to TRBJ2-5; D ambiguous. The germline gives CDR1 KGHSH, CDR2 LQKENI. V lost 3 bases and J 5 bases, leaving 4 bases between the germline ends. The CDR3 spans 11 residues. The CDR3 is CASSPAETQYF. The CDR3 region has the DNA TGTGCCAGCTCACCCGCGGAGACCCAGTACTTC. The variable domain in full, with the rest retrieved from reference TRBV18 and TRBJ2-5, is NAGVMQNPRHLVRRRGQEARLRCSPMKGHSHVYWYRQLPEEGLKFMVYLQKENIIDESGMPKERFSAEFPKEGPSILRIQQVVRGDSAAYFCASSPAETQYFGPGTRLLVL.

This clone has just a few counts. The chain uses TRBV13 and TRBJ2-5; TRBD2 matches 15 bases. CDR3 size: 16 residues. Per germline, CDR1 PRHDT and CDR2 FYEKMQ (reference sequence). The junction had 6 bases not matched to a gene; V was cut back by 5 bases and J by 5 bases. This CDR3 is CASSPGLAGGGETQYF. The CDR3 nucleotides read TGTGCCAGCAGCCCCGGACTAGCGGGAGGGGGGGAGACCCAGTACTTC. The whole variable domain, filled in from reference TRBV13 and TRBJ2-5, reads AAGVIQSPRHLIKEKRETATLKCYPIPRHDTVYWYQQGPGQDPQFLISFYEKMQSDKGSIPDRFSAQQFSDYHSELNMSSLELGDSALYFCASSPGLAGGGETQYFGPGTRLLVL.

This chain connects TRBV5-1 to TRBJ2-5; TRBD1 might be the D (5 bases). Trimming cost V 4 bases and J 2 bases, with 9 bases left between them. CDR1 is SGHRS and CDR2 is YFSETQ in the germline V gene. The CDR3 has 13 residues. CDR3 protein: CASSVAGQETQYF. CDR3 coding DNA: TGCGCCAGCAGCGTCGCAGGGCAAGAGACCCAGTACTTC.

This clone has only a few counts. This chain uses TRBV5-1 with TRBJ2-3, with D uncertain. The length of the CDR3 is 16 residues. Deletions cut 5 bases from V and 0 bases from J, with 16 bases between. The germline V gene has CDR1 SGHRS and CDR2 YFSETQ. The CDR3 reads CASSIGGTTSTDTQYF. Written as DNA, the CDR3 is TGCGCCAGCAGTATAGGCGGAACCACTAGCACAGATACGCAGTATTTT.

The CDR3 loop is CSVFIQGETQYF. CDR3 nucleotides: TGCAGCGTTTTTATCCAGGGAGAGACCCAGTACTTC. The chain recombines TRBV29-1 with TRBJ2-5, with D perhaps matching TRBD1 (5 bases). CDR1 SQVTM and CDR2 ANQGSEA come from the germline V gene. CDR3 length: 12 amino acids. Trimming took 5 bases from V and 4 from J, leaving 11 bases between them.

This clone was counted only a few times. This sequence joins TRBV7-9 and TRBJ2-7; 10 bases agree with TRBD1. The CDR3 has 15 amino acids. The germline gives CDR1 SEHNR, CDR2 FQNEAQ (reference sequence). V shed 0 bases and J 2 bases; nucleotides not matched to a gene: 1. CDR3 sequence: CASSLAGQGTYEQYF. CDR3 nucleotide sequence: TGTGCCAGCAGCTTAGCGGGACAGGGGACCTACGAGCAGTACTTC. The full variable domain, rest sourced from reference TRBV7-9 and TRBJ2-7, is DTGVSQNPRHKITKRGQNVTFRCDPISEHNRLYWYRQTLGQGPEFLTYFQNEAQLEKSRLLSDRFSAERPKGSFSTLEIQRTEQGDSAMYLCASSLAGQGTYEQYFGPGTRLTVT.

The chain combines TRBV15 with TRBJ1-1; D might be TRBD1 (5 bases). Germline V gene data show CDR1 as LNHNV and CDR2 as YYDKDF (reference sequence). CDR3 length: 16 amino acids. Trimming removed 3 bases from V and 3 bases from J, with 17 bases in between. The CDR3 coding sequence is TGTGCCACCAGCAGGGCTCACCGGGGGGGAGACACTGAAGCTTTCTTT. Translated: CATSRAHRGGDTEAFF.